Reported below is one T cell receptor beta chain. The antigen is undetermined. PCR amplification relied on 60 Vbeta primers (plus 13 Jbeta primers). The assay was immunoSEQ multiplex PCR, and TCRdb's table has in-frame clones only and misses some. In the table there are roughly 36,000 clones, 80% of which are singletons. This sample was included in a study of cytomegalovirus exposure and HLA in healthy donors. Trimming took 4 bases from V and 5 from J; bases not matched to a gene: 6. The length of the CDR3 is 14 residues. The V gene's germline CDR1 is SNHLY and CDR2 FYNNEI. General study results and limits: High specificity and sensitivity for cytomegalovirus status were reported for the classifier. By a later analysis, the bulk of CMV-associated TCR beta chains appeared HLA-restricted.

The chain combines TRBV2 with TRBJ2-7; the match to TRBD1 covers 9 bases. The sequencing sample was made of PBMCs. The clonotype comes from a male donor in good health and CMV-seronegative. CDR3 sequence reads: CASSGGQGKDEQYF. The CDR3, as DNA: TGTGCCAGCAGTGGGGGACAGGGTAAGGACGAGCAGTACTTC.